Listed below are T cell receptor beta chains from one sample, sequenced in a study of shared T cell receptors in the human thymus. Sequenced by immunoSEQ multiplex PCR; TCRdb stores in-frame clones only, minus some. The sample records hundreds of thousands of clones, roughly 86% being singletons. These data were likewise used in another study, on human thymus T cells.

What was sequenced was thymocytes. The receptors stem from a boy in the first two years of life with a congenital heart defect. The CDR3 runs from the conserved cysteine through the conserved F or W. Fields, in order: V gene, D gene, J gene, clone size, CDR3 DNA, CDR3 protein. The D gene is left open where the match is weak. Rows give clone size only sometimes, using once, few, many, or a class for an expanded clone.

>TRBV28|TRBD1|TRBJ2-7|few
TGTGCCAGCAGTTTAGCCCCGGACAGGGGTGCCTACGAGCAGTACTTC
CASSLAPDRGAYEQYF
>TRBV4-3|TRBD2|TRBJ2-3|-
TGCGCCAGCAGCCAAGATTCGCTAGCGGGAGGGGGGTTCCCAGATACGCAGTATTTT
CASSQDSLAGGGFPDTQYF
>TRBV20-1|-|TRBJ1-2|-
TGCAGTGCTAGAGCAGGGGATGGCTACACCTTC
CSARAGDGYTF
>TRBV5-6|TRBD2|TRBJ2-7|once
TGTGCCAGCAGCTTGTGTACTAGCGGGGGGCACGATTCCTACGAGCAGTACTTC
CASSLCTSGGHDSYEQYF
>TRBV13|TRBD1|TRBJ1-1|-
TGTGCCAGCAGCGGAACCACAGGGGACACTGAAGCTTTCTTT
CASSGTTGDTEAFF
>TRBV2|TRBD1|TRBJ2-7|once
TGTGCCAGCAGTGAAAGGCTGGGGGACAGCTCCTACGAGCAGTACTTC
CASSERLGDSSYEQYF
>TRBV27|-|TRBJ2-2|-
TGTGCCAGCAGTTTAATGGGGGGCACCGGGGAGCTGTTTTTT
CASSLMGGTGELFF
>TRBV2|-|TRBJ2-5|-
TGTGCCAGCAGGGACATGTTAGTAGAAGAGACCCAGTACTTC
CASRDMLVEETQYF
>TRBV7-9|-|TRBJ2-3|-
TGTGCCAGCAGCTTAAGGATAGCGACAGATACGCAGTATTTT
CASSLRIATDTQYF
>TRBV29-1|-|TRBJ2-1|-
TGCAGCGTTGAAGGTGCCAAGCGAAGCTCCTACAATGAGCAGTTCTTC
CSVEGAKRSSYNEQFF
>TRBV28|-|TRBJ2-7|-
TGTGCCAGCGCCGGGGTCCTTACCTACGAGCAGTACTTC
CASAGVLTYEQYF
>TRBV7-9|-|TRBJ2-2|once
TGTGCCAGCAGCTTAGATACAATCCACACCGGGGAGCTGTTTTTT
CASSLDTIHTGELFF
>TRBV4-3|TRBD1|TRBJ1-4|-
TGCGCCAGCAGCCCCACTGAGGGGACAGAAAATGAAAAACTGTTTTTT
CASSPTEGTENEKLFF
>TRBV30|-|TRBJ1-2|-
TGTGCCTGGACTACGAGCTCGGCAGTGGTTAGCGAGGGGGAACACTATGGTTATGGCTACACCTTC
CAWTTSSAVVSEGEHYGYGYTF
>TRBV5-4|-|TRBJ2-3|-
TGTGCCAGCAGCTTGGTTCCTCTCACAGATACGCAGTATTTT
CASSLVPLTDTQYF
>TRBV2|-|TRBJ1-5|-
TGTGCCAGCAGACAATCAAGAACCCCCCAAGCCGGCAGGGAGCCCCAGCATTTT
CASRQSRTPQAGREPQHF
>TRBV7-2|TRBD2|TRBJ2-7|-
TGTGCCAGCAGCTTGGGACTAGCCTACGAGCAGTACTTC
CASSLGLAYEQYF
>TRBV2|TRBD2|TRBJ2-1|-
TGTGCCAGCAGATCGACTAGCGGGATGTACAATGAGCAGTTCTTC
CASRSTSGMYNEQFF
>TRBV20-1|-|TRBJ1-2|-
TGCAGTGCCAGTGGTGGCTACACCTTC
CSASGGYTF
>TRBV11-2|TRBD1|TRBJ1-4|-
TGTGCCAGCACCTTCAGAGCGGACAGGGATGAAAAACTGTTTTTT
CASTFRADRDEKLFF
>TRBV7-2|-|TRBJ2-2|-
TGTGCCAGCAGCTGGGACAACCACACCGGGGAGCTGTTTTTT
CASSWDNHTGELFF
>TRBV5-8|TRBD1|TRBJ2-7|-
TGTGCCAGCAGCTTGGGTACAGGGGGCAGAACCTACGAGCAGTACTTC
CASSLGTGGRTYEQYF
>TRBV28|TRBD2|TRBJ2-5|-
TGTGCCAGCAGTCCCTACACCCTTCCCCCTAGCGGGAGGCAAGAGACCCAGTACTTC
CASSPYTLPPSGRQETQYF
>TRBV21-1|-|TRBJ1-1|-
TGTGCCAGCATGGGCGGGACTGAAGCTTTCTTT
CASMGGTEAFF
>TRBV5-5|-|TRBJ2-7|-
TGTGCCAGCCATCAGGAGGCTTTGGTCTACGAGCAGTACTTC
CASHQEALVYEQYF
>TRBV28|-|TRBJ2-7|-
TGTGCCAGCAGTTTTGCTGGGGGGGGCGGGACCTACGAGCAGTACTTC
CASSFAGGGGTYEQYF
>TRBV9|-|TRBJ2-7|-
TGTGCCAGCAGCCCAGGATGCGACGGGGACTACGAGCAGTACTTC
CASSPGCDGDYEQYF
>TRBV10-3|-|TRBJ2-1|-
TGTGCCATCAGAGCACCCTCTAGGGCGGGGAGCTCCTACAATGAGCAGTTCTTC
CAIRAPSRAGSSYNEQFF
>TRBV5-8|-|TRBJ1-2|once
TGTGCCAGCAGCTTGGCGCCCCTGTTCAGGGTAACTATTGGCTACACCTTC
CASSLAPLFRVTIGYTF
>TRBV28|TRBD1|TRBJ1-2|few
TGTGCCAGCAGACTGACAGGGGACTTCTATGGCTACACCTTC
CASRLTGDFYGYTF
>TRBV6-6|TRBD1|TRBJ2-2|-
TGTGCCAGCAGCAACGGACAGGGAAGCACCGGGGAGCTGTTTTTT
CASSNGQGSTGELFF
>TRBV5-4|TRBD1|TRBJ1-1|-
TGTGCCAGCAGCGGGACACAGGGGGGTTGGACTGAAGCTTTCTTT
CASSGTQGGWTEAFF
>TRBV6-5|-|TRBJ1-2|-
TGTGCCAGCAGTTACTCGTTACAGAACTATGGCTACACCTTC
CASSYSLQNYGYTF
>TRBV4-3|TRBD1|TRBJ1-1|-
TGCGCCAGCAGCCAAGTCCCTCCCGGGACAGCGAACACTGAAGCTTTCTTT
CASSQVPPGTANTEAFF